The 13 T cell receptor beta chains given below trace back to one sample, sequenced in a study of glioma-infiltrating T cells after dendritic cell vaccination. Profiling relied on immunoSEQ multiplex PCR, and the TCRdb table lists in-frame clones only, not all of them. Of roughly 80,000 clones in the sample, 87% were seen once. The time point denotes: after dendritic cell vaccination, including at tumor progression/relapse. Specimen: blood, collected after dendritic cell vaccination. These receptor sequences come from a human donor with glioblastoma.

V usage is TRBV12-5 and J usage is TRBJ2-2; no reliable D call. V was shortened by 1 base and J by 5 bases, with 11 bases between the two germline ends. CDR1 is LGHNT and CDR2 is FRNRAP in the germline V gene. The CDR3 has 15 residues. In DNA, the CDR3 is TGTGCTAGTGGTTTGGGGCTTAAGACAACCGGGGAGCTGTTTTTT. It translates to CASGLGLKTTGELFF.

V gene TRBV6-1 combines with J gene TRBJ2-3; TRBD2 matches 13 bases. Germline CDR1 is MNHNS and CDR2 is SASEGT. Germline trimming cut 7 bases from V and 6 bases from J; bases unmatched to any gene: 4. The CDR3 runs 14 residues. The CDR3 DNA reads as TGTGCCAGCACCTTACTAGCGGGGGGGGATACGCAGTATTTT. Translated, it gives CASTLLAGGDTQYF.

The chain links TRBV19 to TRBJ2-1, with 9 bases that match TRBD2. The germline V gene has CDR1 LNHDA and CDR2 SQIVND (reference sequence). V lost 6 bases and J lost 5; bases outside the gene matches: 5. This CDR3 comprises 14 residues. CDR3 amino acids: CASRISGGHNEQFF. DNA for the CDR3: TGTGCCAGTAGGATTAGCGGGGGTCACAATGAGCAGTTCTTC. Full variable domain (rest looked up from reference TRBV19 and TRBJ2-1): DGGITQSPKYLFRKEGQNVTLSCEQNLNHDAMYWYRQDPGQGLRLIYYSQIVNDFQKGDIAEGYSVSREKKESFPLTVTSAQKNPTAFYLCASRISGGHNEQFFGPGTRLTVL.

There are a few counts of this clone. CDR3 amino acids: CASRTGRINEKLFF. The CDR3 DNA follows: TGTGCCAGCAGAACCGGCAGGATTAATGAAAAACTGTTTTTT. The rearrangement joins TRBV6-5 to TRBJ1-4; D uncertain. Trimming left V 6 bases short and J 4 bases short, with 12 bases between. CDR3 size: 14 residues. CDR1 is MNHEY and CDR2 is SVGAGI in the germline V gene.

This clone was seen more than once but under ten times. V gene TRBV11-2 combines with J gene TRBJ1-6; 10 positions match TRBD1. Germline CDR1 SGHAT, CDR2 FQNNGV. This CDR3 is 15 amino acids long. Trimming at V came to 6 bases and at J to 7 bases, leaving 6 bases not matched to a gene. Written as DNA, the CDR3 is TGTGCCAGCAGTCCCCGACAGGGGGCGAATTCACCCCTCCACTTT. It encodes CASSPRQGANSPLHF.

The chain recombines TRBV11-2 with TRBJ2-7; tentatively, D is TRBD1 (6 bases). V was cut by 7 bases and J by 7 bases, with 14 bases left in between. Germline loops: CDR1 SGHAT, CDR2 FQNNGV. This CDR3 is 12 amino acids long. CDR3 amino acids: CASTVGAGEQYF. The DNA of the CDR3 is TGTGCCAGCACCGTGGGGGCCGGGGAGCAGTACTTC.

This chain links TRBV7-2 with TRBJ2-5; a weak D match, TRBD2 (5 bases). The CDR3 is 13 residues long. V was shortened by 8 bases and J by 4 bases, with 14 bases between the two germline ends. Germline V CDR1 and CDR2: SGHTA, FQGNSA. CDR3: CASPAGGGETQYF. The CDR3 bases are TGTGCCAGCCCTGCCGGCGGAGGAGAGACCCAGTACTTC.

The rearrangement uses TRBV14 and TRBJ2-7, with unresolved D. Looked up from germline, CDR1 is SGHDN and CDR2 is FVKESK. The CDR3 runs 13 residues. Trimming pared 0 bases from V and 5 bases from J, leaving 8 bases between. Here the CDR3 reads CASSQDLRDEQYF. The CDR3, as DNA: TGTGCCAGCAGCCAAGATCTTCGCGACGAGCAGTACTTC.

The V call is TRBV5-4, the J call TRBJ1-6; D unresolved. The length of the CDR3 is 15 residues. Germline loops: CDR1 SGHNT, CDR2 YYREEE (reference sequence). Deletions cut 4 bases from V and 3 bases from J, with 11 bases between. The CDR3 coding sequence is TGTGCCAGCAGCCCGAGGTCAGACTATAATTCACCCCTCCACTTT. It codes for CASSPRSDYNSPLHF.

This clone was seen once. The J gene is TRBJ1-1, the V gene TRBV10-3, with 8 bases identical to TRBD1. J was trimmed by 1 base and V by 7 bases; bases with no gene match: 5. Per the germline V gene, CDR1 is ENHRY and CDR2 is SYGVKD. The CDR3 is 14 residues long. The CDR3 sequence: CAITSGTGNTEAFF. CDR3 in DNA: TGTGCCATCACCTCCGGGACAGGGAACACTGAAGCTTTCTTT.

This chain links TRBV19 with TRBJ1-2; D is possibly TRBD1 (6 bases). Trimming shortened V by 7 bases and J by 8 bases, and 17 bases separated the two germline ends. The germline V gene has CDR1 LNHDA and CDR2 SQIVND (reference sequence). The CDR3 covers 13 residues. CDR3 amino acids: CASTPRGYGGYTF. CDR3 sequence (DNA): TGTGCCAGTACCCCTAGGGGGTATGGCGGCTACACCTTC.

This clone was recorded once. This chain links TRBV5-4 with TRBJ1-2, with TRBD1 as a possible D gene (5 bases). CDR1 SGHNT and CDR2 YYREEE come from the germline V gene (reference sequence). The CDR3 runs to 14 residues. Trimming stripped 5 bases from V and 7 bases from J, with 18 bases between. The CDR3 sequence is CASSILGFQGGYTF. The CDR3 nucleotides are TGTGCCAGCAGTATTCTGGGATTCCAGGGTGGCTACACCTTC.

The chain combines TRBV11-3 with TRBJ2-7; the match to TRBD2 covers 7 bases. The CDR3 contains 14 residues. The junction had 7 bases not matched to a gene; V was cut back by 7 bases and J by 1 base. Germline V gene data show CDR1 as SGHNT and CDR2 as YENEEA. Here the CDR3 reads CASTTGAGSYEQYF. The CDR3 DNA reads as TGTGCCAGCACCACCGGAGCGGGATCCTACGAGCAGTACTTC. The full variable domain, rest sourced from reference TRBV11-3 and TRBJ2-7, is EAGVVQSPRYKIIEKKQPVAFWCNPISGHNTLYWYLQNLGQGPELLIRYENEEAVDDSQLPKDRFSAERLKGVDSTLKIQPAELGDSAVYLCASTTGAGSYEQYFGPGTRLTVT.